Included here is one T cell receptor (beta chain) sequence, with context. This entry comes from a study of blood T cell repertoires in COVID-19. Across the study: PBMCs, B-cell-depleted T cells, or T cells provided the cDNA or gDNA that made up the material.

J was trimmed by 1 base and V by 2 bases; bases with no gene match: 1. The CDR3 is 15 residues long. In germline, CDR1 is LGHDT, CDR2 YNNKEL (reference sequence). Sequenced by immunoSEQ multiplex PCR; TCRdb stores in-frame clones only, minus some. In the table there are roughly 84,000 clones, roughly 76% of which are singletons. The genes are TRBV3-1 (or the pseudogene TRBV3-2) and TRBJ2-5; 10 bases line up with TRBD2. This receptor was taken from a woman aged 45-60 years with acute or convalescent COVID-19. The sample was peripheral blood. The CDR3 protein is CASSQQRGGQETQYF. The CDR3 DNA sequence: TGTGCCAGCAGCCAACAGCGGGGGGGCCAAGAGACCCAGTACTTC.